This T cell receptor beta chain was sequenced for a study of T cells expressing NK-cell markers. Background on the study: Just one sequenced donor of eight was HCMV-seronegative, while seven were seropositive.

Per the germline V gene, CDR1 is MNHNS and CDR2 is SASEGT. The length of the CDR3 is 15 residues. Synthesis of TCR beta cDNA relied on 5'RACE template switching carrying UMIs. Reprocessing the 5' RACE reads, TCRdb reports a single entry for every CDR3 protein and omits DNA. The sample includes over 100,000 distinct CDR3 sequences. With respect to this clonotype: Its antigen is not identified.

Study-level results: Dominant NKG2C+ clonotype frequencies of roughly 1.0-7.5% of CD8+ T cells were measured in about six donors.

This chain connects TRBV6-1 to TRBJ1-5; there is no DNA to check the TCRdb D call of TRBD1. The sample consisted of blood T cells: a sorted CD56 or NKG2C T cell subset, CD4+ or CD8+ T cells, or bulk PBMC T cells (not recorded which). This TCR was sampled from a woman aged 18 to 75 in good health. The CDR3 loop reads CASSEFGGSNQPQHF.